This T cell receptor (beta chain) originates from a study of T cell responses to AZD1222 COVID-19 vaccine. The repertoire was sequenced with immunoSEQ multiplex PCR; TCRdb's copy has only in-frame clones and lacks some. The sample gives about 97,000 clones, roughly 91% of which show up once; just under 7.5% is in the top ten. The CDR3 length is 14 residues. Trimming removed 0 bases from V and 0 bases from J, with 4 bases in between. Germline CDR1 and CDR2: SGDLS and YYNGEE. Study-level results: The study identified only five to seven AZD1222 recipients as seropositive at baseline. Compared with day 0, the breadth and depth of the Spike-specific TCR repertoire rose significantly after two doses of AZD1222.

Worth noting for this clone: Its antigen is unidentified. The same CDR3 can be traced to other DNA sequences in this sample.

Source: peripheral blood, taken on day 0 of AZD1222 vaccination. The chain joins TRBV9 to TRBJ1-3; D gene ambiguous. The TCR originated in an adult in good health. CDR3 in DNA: TGTGCCAGCAGCGTAGCGGACTCTGGAAACACCATATATTTT. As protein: CASSVADSGNTIYF.